This T cell receptor beta chain stems from a study of technical replicates of blood from a few donors. In its sample, this clone was seen once. Assay: immunoSEQ multiplex PCR; the TCRdb copy retains only in-frame clones and omits some. Here the sample spans approximately 70,000 clones, 94% being singletons. This TCR was sampled from a human donor in good health. Sequenced input: T cells isolated from PBMCs.

The CDR3 reads CASSLALGRGLNYGYTF. Here the CDR3 DNA reads TGCGCCAGCAGCTTGGCACTAGGTAGGGGGCTTAACTATGGCTACACCTTC. The chain uses TRBV5-1 and TRBJ1-2; 7 bases agree with TRBD1. The germline CDR1 and CDR2 sequences are SGHRS and YFSETQ. There are 17 residues in the CDR3. V dropped 0 bases and J dropped 1; count of bases not matched to a gene: 9.